The rows below give T cell receptor beta chains drawn from one sample of a study of blood T cell repertoires in COVID-19. The data were produced by immunoSEQ multiplex PCR, yet TCRdb's version contains in-frame clones alone and is incomplete. In the table there are 75,000 to 85,000 clones, roughly 90% of which are singletons. The specimen sequenced was peripheral blood. The source is a human donor in a cohort sampled during active COVID-19. Each CDR3 is given with its conserved first and last residue. A D gene is named only where the DNA matches it firmly. Not every row has a clone size; where given, it reads once, few, many or a size class.

clone size: NA
V gene: TRBV5-1
D gene: TRBD1
J gene: TRBJ1-4
CDR3 DNA: TGCGCCAGCAGCCGAGGACAGGGGGCAAATGAAAAACTGTTTTTT
CDR3 protein: CASSRGQGANEKLFF

clone size: NA
V gene: TRBV5-1
D gene: NA
J gene: TRBJ2-2
CDR3 DNA: TGCGCCAGCAGCTTGGTAGGGGAAAGCGTCGGGGAGCTGTTTTTT
CDR3 protein: CASSLVGESVGELFF

clone size: NA
V gene: TRBV19
D gene: TRBD2
J gene: TRBJ2-1
CDR3 DNA: TGTGCCAGTAGTATCTCGACTAGCGGTTACTACAATGAGCAGTTCTTC
CDR3 protein: CASSISTSGYYNEQFF

clone size: NA
V gene: TRBV7-2
D gene: NA
J gene: TRBJ2-7
CDR3 DNA: TGTGCCAGCAGCTCCCGAGGGGGGGCGTCCTACGAGCAGTACTTC
CDR3 protein: CASSSRGGASYEQYF

clone size: NA
V gene: TRBV7-2
D gene: TRBD1
J gene: TRBJ1-5
CDR3 DNA: TGTGCCAGCAGCCCAGGGGGTTGGGGGCGACAGCCCCAGCATTTT
CDR3 protein: CASSPGGWGRQPQHF

clone size: NA
V gene: TRBV21-1
D gene: NA
J gene: TRBJ2-7
CDR3 DNA: TGTGCCAGCAGCCCTGGTAGGGGGCGGGGATTTTACGAGCAGTACTTC
CDR3 protein: CASSPGRGRGFYEQYF

clone size: NA
V gene: TRBV30
D gene: TRBD1
J gene: TRBJ2-4
CDR3 DNA: TGTGCCTGGAGTCTCGGACAGGGAGCCAAAAACATTCAGTACTTC
CDR3 protein: CAWSLGQGAKNIQYF

clone size: NA
V gene: TRBV6-6
D gene: NA
J gene: TRBJ1-3
CDR3 DNA: TGTGCCACCACAACAGCCGCCGCCTCTGGAAACACCATATATTTT
CDR3 protein: CATTTAAASGNTIYF

clone size: NA
V gene: TRBV5-1
D gene: NA
J gene: TRBJ2-5
CDR3 DNA: TGCGCCAGCAGCCGGTCGGGAGGGGGCGAGACCCAGTACTTC
CDR3 protein: CASSRSGGGETQYF

clone size: NA
V gene: TRBV30
D gene: NA
J gene: TRBJ2-2
CDR3 DNA: TGTGCCTGGAGAGGAGGGGGACTATACACCGGGGAGCTGTTTTTT
CDR3 protein: CAWRGGGLYTGELFF

clone size: NA
V gene: TRBV9
D gene: NA
J gene: TRBJ2-2
CDR3 DNA: TGTGCCAGCAGCGTAGGGGGGGGCACCAACACCGGGGAGCTGTTTTTT
CDR3 protein: CASSVGGGTNTGELFF

clone size: NA
V gene: TRBV3-1/TRBV3-2
D gene: TRBD2
J gene: TRBJ2-3
CDR3 DNA: TGTGCCAGCAGCTCCCTAGCGGGAGTTAGCACAGATACGCAGTATTTT
CDR3 protein: CASSSLAGVSTDTQYF

clone size: NA
V gene: TRBV30
D gene: NA
J gene: TRBJ1-2
CDR3 DNA: TGTGCCTGGAGTACCGGGAGGCGCTATGGCTACACCTTC
CDR3 protein: CAWSTGRRYGYTF

clone size: NA
V gene: TRBV5-1
D gene: NA
J gene: TRBJ1-1
CDR3 DNA: TGCGCCAGCAGCTCCGCCGGGTCAAACACTGAAGCTTTCTTT
CDR3 protein: CASSSAGSNTEAFF

clone size: NA
V gene: TRBV19
D gene: NA
J gene: TRBJ2-3
CDR3 DNA: TGTGCCAGTAGTCGACTAGGGAGCACAGATACGCAGTATTTT
CDR3 protein: CASSRLGSTDTQYF

clone size: NA
V gene: TRBV3-1/TRBV3-2
D gene: NA
J gene: TRBJ1-2
CDR3 DNA: TGTGCCAGCAGCCAAGAATGGGTAGGGGTACAGGGATCGTATGGCTACACCTTC
CDR3 protein: CASSQEWVGVQGSYGYTF

clone size: NA
V gene: TRBV2
D gene: NA
J gene: TRBJ2-1
CDR3 DNA: TGTGCCAGCAGCGGACTGCCCCCCTCCTACAATGAGCAGTTCTTC
CDR3 protein: CASSGLPPSYNEQFF

clone size: NA
V gene: TRBV25-1
D gene: TRBD2
J gene: TRBJ2-3
CDR3 DNA: TGTGCCAGCAGTGGGTCTAGCGGGGCTACAGATACGCAGTATTTT
CDR3 protein: CASSGSSGATDTQYF

clone size: NA
V gene: TRBV25-1
D gene: TRBD1
J gene: TRBJ2-2
CDR3 DNA: TGTGCCAGCAGGAACAGGGGGGACACCGGGGAGCTGTTTTTT
CDR3 protein: CASRNRGDTGELFF

clone size: NA
V gene: TRBV5-5
D gene: TRBD1
J gene: TRBJ1-6
CDR3 DNA: TGTGCCAGCAGCTCGCCCGGGACAGGTCTCAGGGTGGATTCACCCCTCCACTTT
CDR3 protein: CASSSPGTGLRVDSPLHF

clone size: once
V gene: TRBV6-6
D gene: NA
J gene: TRBJ1-4
CDR3 DNA: TGTGCCAGCAGTTACACTGCGGTTGTTAATGAAAAACTGTTTTTT
CDR3 protein: CASSYTAVVNEKLFF

clone size: NA
V gene: TRBV6-5
D gene: NA
J gene: TRBJ1-4
CDR3 DNA: TGTGCCAGCAGTTCCAACTATGCCAAAACTAATGAAAAACTGTTTTTT
CDR3 protein: CASSSNYAKTNEKLFF

clone size: NA
V gene: TRBV4-3
D gene: NA
J gene: TRBJ1-2
CDR3 DNA: TGCGCCAGCAGCCAAGCGGGGAGATCTAACTATGGCTACACCTTC
CDR3 protein: CASSQAGRSNYGYTF

clone size: once
V gene: TRBV3-1/TRBV3-2
D gene: NA
J gene: TRBJ1-5
CDR3 DNA: TGTGCCAGCAGCCAAGACGCAGGGGCCAATCAGCCCCAGCATTTT
CDR3 protein: CASSQDAGANQPQHF

clone size: NA
V gene: TRBV16
D gene: TRBD1
J gene: TRBJ1-4
CDR3 DNA: TGTGCCAGCAGCCAAGGGACAGCAAATGAAAAACTGTTTTTT
CDR3 protein: CASSQGTANEKLFF

clone size: few
V gene: TRBV28
D gene: TRBD1
J gene: TRBJ2-3
CDR3 DNA: TGTGCCAGCCCTCCCCGGCAGGGGGATTTAGATACGCAGTATTTT
CDR3 protein: CASPPRQGDLDTQYF

clone size: NA
V gene: TRBV3-1/TRBV3-2
D gene: TRBD1
J gene: TRBJ2-7
CDR3 DNA: TGTGCCAGCAGCCCAGGGGGCGACGAGCAGTACTTC
CDR3 protein: CASSPGGDEQYF